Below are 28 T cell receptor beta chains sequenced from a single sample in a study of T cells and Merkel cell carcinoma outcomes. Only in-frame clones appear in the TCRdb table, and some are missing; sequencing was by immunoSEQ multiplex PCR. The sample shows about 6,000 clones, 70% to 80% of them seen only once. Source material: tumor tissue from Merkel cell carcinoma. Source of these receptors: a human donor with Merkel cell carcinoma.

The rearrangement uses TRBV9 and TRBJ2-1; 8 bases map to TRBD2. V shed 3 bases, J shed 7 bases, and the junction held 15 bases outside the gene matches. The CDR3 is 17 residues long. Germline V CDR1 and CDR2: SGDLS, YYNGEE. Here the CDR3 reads CASSGSGGQRWGNEQFF. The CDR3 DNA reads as TGTGCCAGCAGCGGGTCGGGGGGGCAGCGCTGGGGGAATGAGCAGTTCTTC.

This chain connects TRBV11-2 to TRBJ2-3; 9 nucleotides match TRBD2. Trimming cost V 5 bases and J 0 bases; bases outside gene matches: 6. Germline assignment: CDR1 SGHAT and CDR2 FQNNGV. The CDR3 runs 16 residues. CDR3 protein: CASSPGTSRSTDTQYF. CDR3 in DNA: TGTGCCAGCAGCCCTGGGACTAGCAGAAGCACAGATACGCAGTATTTT.

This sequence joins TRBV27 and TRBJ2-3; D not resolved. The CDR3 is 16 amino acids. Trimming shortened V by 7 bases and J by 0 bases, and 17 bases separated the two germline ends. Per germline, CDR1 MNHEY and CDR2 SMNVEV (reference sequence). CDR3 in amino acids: CASKVRGSWSTDTQYF. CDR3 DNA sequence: TGTGCCAGCAAGGTACGAGGCTCGTGGAGCACAGATACGCAGTATTTT.

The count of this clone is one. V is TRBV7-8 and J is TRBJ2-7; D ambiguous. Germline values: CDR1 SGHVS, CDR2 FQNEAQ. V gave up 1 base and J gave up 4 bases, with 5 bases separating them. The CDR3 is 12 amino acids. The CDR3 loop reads CASSLVPYEQYF. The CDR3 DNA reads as TGTGCCAGCAGCTTAGTACCATACGAGCAGTACTTC.

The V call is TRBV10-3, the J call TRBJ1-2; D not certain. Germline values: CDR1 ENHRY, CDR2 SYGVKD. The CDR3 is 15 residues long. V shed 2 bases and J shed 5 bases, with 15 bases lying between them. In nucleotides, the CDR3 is TGTGCCATCAGTGAGAATTTACCGGCGATTTATGGCTACACCTTC. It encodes CAISENLPAIYGYTF.

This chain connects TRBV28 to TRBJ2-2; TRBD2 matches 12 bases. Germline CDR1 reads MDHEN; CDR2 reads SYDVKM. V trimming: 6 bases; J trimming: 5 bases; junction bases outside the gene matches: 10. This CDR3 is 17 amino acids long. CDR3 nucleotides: TGTGCCAGCAGGCCGACTAGCGGGAGTGGGTATACCGGGGAGCTGTTTTTT. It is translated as CASRPTSGSGYTGELFF.

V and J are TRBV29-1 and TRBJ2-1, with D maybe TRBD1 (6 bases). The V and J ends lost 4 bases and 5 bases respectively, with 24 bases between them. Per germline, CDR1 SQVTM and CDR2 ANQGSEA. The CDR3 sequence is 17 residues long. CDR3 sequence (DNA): TGCAGCGTTGGTGCTGTTTGGGGGCGGCCGAATAACAATGAGCAGTTCTTC. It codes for CSVGAVWGRPNNNEQFF.

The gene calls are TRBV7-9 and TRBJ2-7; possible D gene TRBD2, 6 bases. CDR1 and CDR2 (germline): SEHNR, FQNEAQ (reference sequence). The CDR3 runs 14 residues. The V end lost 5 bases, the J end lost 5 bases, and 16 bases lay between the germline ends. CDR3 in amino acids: CASSPGLSVDEQYF. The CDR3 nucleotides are TGTGCCAGCAGCCCGGGACTTAGCGTTGACGAGCAGTACTTC.

This CDR3 is CASSLGGQGAGNTIYF. For the CDR3, the DNA is TGCGCCAGCAGCTTGGGTGGACAGGGGGCTGGAAACACCATATATTTT. The genes are TRBV5-1 and TRBJ1-3; 10 positions agree with TRBD1. Germline V gene sequence: CDR1 SGHRS, CDR2 YFSETQ. This CDR3 is built from 16 residues. V trimming: 0 bases; J trimming: 2 bases; junction bases outside the gene matches: 2.

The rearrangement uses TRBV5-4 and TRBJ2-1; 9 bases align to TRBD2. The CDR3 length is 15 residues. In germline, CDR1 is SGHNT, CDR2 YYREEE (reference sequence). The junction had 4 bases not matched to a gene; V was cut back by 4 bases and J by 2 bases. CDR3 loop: CASSPIAGAYNEQFF. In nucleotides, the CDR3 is TGTGCCAGCAGCCCTATAGCGGGAGCCTACAATGAGCAGTTCTTC.

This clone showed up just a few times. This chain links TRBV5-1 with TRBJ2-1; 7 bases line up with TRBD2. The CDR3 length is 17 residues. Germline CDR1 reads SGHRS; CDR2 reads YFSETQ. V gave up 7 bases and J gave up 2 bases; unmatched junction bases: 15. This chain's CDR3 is CASALSLGGVPYNEQFF. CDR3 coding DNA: TGCGCCAGCGCCTTGTCATTGGGGGGGGTTCCCTACAATGAGCAGTTCTTC. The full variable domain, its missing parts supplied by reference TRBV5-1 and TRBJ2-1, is KAGVTQTPRYLIKTRGQQVTLSCSPISGHRSVSWYQQTPGQGLQFLFEYFSETQRNKGNFPGRFSGRQFSNSRSEMNVSTLELGDSALYLCASALSLGGVPYNEQFFGPGTRLTVL.

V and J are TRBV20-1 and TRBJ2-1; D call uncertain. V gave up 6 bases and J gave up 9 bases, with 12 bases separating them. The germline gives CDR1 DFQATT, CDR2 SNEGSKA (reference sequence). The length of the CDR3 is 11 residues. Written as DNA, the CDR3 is TGCAGTGCCAGACCAGGTTTTGAGCAGTTCTTC. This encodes CSARPGFEQFF.

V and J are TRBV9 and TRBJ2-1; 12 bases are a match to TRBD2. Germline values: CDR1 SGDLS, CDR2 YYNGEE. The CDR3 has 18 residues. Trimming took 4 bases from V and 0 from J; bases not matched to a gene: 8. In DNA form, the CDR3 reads TGTGCCAGCAGCCCGGGACTAGCGGGTACCAGCTCCTACAATGAGCAGTTCTTC. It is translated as CASSPGLAGTSSYNEQFF. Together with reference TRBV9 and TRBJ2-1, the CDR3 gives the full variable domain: DSGVTQTPKHLITATGQRVTLRCSPRSGDLSVYWYQQSLDQGLQFLIQYYNGEERAKGNILERFSAQQFPDLHSELNLSSLELGDSALYFCASSPGLAGTSSYNEQFFGPGTRLTVL.

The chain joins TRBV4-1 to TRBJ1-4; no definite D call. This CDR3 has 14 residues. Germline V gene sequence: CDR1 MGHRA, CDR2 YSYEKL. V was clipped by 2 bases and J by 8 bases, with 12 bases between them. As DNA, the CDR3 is TGCGCCAGCAGCCAATTAGGGTTGGGGGAAAAACTGTTTTTT. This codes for CASSQLGLGEKLFF.

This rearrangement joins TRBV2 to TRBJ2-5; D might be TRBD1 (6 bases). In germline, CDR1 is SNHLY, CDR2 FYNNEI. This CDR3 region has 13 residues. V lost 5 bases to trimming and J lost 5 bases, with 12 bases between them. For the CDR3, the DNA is TGTGCCAGCAGTAGCGGACAGTCTGAGACCCAGTACTTC. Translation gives CASSSGQSETQYF.

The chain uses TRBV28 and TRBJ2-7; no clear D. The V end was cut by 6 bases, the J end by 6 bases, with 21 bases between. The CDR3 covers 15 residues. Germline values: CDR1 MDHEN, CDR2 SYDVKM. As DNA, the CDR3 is TGTGCCAGCAGCCGCACGGGTGAAGAGATCCTCGAGCAGTACTTC. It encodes CASSRTGEEILEQYF. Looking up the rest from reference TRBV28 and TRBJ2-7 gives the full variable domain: DVKVTQSSRYLVKRTGEKVFLECVQDMDHENMFWYRQDPGLGLRLIYFSYDVKMKEKGDIPEGYSVSREKKERFSLILESASTNQTSMYLCASSRTGEEILEQYFGPGTRLTVT.

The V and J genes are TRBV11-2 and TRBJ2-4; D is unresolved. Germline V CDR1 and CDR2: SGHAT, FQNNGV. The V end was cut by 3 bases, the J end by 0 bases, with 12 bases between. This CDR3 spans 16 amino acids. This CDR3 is CASSLTGTLAKNIQYF. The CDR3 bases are TGTGCCAGCAGCTTGACCGGAACTTTAGCCAAAAACATTCAGTACTTC.

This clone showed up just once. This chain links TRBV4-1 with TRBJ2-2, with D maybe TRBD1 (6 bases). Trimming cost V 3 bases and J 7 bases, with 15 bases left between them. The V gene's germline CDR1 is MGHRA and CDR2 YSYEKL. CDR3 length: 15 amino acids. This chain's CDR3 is CASSQSWGRIGELFF. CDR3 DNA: TGCGCCAGCAGCCAGTCCTGGGGGCGCATCGGGGAGCTGTTTTTT.

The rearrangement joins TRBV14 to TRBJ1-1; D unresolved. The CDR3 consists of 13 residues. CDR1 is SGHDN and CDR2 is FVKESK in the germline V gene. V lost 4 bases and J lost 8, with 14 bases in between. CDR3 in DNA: TGTGCCAGCAGCCGGTCAATCGGCTTAGAAGCTTTCTTT. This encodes CASSRSIGLEAFF.

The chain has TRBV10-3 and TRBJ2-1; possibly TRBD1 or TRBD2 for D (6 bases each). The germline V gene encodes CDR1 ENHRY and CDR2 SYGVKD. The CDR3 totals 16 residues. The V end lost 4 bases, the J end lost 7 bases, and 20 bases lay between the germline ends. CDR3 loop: CAISVDYQVGGNEQFF. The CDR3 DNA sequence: TGTGCCATCAGTGTCGACTACCAAGTAGGGGGGAATGAGCAGTTCTTC.

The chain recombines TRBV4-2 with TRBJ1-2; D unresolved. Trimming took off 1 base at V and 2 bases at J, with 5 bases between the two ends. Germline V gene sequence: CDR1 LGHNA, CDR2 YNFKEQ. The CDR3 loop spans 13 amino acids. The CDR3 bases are TGTGCCAGCAGCCAAGGACACAACTATGGCTACACCTTC. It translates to CASSQGHNYGYTF.

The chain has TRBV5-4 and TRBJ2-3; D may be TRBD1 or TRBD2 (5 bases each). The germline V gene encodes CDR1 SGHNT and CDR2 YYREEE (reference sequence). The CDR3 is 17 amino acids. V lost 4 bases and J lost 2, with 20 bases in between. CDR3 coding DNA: TGTGCCAGCAGCCGTCTCGGGGCCAGCCGGGCCACAGATACGCAGTATTTT. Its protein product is CASSRLGASRATDTQYF.

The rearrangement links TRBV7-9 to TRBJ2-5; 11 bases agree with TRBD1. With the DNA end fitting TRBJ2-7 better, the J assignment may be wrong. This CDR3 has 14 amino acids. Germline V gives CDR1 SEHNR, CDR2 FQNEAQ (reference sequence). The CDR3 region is CASSPLDRGHEQYF. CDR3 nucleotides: TGTGCCAGCAGCCCTCTGGACAGGGGGCACGAGCAGTACTTC.

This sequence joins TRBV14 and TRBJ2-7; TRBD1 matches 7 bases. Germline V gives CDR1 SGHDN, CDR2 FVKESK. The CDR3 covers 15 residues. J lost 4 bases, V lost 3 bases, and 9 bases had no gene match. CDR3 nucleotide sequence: TGTGCCAGCAGCCAGGGGACAGTTTTAAATTACGAGCAGTACTTC. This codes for CASSQGTVLNYEQYF.

Written as DNA, the CDR3 is TGTGCCAGCGGGAGGAGGCCGAGCACAGATACGCAGTATTTT. This translates into CASGRRPSTDTQYF. This chain links TRBV6-5 with TRBJ2-3, with D possibly TRBD2 on 6 matching bases. CDR3 size: 14 residues. Germline V gives CDR1 MNHEY, CDR2 SVGAGI. The V and J ends lost 8 bases and 0 bases respectively, with 12 bases between them.

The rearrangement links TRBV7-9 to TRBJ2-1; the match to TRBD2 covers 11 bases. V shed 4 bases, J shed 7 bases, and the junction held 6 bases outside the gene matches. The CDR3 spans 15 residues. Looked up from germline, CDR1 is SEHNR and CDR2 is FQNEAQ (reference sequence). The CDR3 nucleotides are TGTGCCAGCAGCTCCCGACTAGCGGGAATGAATGAGCAGTTCTTC. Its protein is CASSSRLAGMNEQFF.

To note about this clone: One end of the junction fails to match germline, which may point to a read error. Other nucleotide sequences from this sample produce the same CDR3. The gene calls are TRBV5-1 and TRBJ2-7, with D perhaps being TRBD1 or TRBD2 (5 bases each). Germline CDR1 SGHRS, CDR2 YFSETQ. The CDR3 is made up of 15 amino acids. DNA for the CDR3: TGCGCCAGCAGCCGAGGATGGGACCCAGCCTACGAGCAGTACTTT. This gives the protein CASSRGWDPAYEQYF. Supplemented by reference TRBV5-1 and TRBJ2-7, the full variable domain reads KAGVTQTPRYLIKTRGQQVTLSCSPISGHRSVSWYQQTPGQGLQFLFEYFSETQRNKGNFPGRFSGRQFSNSRSEMNVSTLELGDSALYLCASSRGWDPAYEQYFGPGTRLTVT.

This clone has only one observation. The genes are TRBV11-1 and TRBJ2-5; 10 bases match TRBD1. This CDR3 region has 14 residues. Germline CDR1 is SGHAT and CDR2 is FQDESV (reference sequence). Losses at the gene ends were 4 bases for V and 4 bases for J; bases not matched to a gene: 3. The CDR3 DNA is TGTGCCAGCAGCTCCCGGGACAGGGGAGAGACCCAGTACTTC. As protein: CASSSRDRGETQYF.